The 25 T cell receptor beta chains listed next were all sequenced from one sample in a study of blood T cell repertoires in COVID-19. Assay used: immunoSEQ multiplex PCR; TCRdb lists only in-frame clones, some missing. The sample has roughly 140,000 clones, around 80% seen once. Input material: peripheral blood. Every receptor here comes from a man aged 55 to 69 with acute or convalescent COVID-19.

This chain connects TRBV10-3 to TRBJ2-7, with TRBD2 identical over 8 bases. The CDR3 is made up of 14 amino acids. Germline V gene sequence: CDR1 ENHRY, CDR2 SYGVKD. V dropped 3 bases and J dropped 7; count of bases not matched to a gene: 8. The CDR3 here is CAISDQRETHEQYF. The DNA for the CDR3 is TGTGCCATCAGTGATCAGCGGGAGACCCATGAGCAGTACTTC.

The chain employs TRBV5-4 and TRBJ2-3, with TRBD2 matching 12 bases. This CDR3 spans 17 amino acids. Germline trimming cut 4 bases from V and 0 bases from J; bases unmatched to any gene: 6. Germline values: CDR1 SGHNT, CDR2 YYREEE (reference sequence). The CDR3 spells CASSPGLAGISTDTQYF. DNA of the CDR3: TGTGCCAGCAGCCCGGGACTAGCGGGTATAAGCACAGATACGCAGTATTTT.

V gene TRBV28 combines with J gene TRBJ1-1, with 7 bases lining up with TRBD1. Per germline, CDR1 MDHEN and CDR2 SYDVKM. The V and J ends lost 8 bases and 4 bases, in that order; junction bases with no gene match: 10. CDR3 length: 14 residues. For the CDR3, the DNA is TGTGCCAGCGCGGGAGGGGGCAGGGTCACTGAAGCTTTCTTT. Translating gives CASAGGGRVTEAFF.

The chain is built from TRBV6-5 and TRBJ2-1; TRBD1 matches 10 bases. V shed 5 bases and J 5 bases; nucleotides not matched to a gene: 6. From germline, CDR1 is MNHEY and CDR2 SVGAGI. The CDR3 is made up of 15 amino acids. In DNA, the CDR3 is TGTGCCAGCAGTCGCCGGACAGGGGGGAACAATGAGCAGTTCTTC. It is translated as CASSRRTGGNNEQFF.

On this clone itself: The sample holds other DNA sequences that translate to the same CDR3. This chain joins TRBV7-8 and TRBJ1-1; TRBD1 is a possible D gene (5 bases). The V end lost 4 bases, the J end lost 2 bases, and 8 bases lay between the germline ends. The CDR3 length is 13 residues. Per the germline V gene, CDR1 is SGHVS and CDR2 is FQNEAQ. The CDR3 reads CASSWGGNTEAFF. DNA for the CDR3: TGTGCCAGCAGCTGGGGGGGAAACACTGAAGCTTTCTTT.

The rearrangement links TRBV24-1 to TRBJ2-3; 13 bases align to TRBD2. The CDR3 sequence is 19 residues long. Germline CDR1 is KGHDR and CDR2 is SFDVKD. Losses at the gene ends were 0 bases for V and 3 bases for J; bases not matched to a gene: 8. This chain's CDR3 is CATSDLSGLAGDGTDTQYF. In DNA, the CDR3 is TGTGCCACCAGTGATTTGTCCGGACTAGCGGGAGACGGGACAGATACGCAGTATTTT.

V is TRBV10-2 and J is TRBJ2-1, with 7 positions matching TRBD2. CDR3 length equals 16 residues. Germline loops: CDR1 WSHSY, CDR2 SAAADI. With V trimmed by 4 bases and J by 0 bases, 6 bases remained unmatched. CDR3 sequence (DNA): TGCGCCAGCAGTGCAGGGACTACCATCTCCTACAATGAGCAGTTCTTC. Its protein is CASSAGTTISYNEQFF.

This sequence joins TRBV5-1 and TRBJ2-7, with 7 bases that match TRBD1. The CDR3 is made up of 14 amino acids. V dropped 4 bases and J dropped 6; count of bases not matched to a gene: 10. CDR1 SGHRS and CDR2 YFSETQ come from the germline V gene. CDR3 protein: CASSPGQQSGEQYF. CDR3 DNA: TGCGCCAGCAGCCCGGGACAGCAGTCCGGCGAGCAGTACTTC.

V usage is TRBV10-1 and J usage is TRBJ2-3; tentative D call: TRBD1 (6 bases). Germline V CDR1 and CDR2: WNHNN, SYGVQD (reference sequence). The CDR3 totals 13 residues. Between the trimmed V and J ends, which lost 5 bases and 4 bases, there was a span of 10 bases. The CDR3 DNA follows: TGCGCCAGCAGTTATTCAGGGGCAGATACGCAGTATTTT. Protein: CASSYSGADTQYF.

V usage is TRBV19 and J usage is TRBJ2-1; 8 nucleotides line up with TRBD2. V shed 5 bases, J shed 2 bases, and the junction held 8 bases outside the gene matches. The germline gives CDR1 LNHDA, CDR2 SQIVND (reference sequence). The CDR3 is 16 residues long. The CDR3 reads CASSSRTSGPYNEQFF. The CDR3 nucleotides read TGTGCCAGTAGTTCCCGTACTAGCGGCCCCTACAATGAGCAGTTCTTC. The complete variable domain, with remaining parts taken from reference TRBV19 and TRBJ2-1, reads DGGITQSPKYLFRKEGQNVTLSCEQNLNHDAMYWYRQDPGQGLRLIYYSQIVNDFQKGDIAEGYSVSREKKESFPLTVTSAQKNPTAFYLCASSSRTSGPYNEQFFGPGTRLTVL.

V and J are TRBV4-2 and TRBJ2-3; 14 bases map to TRBD2. This CDR3 comprises 16 residues. Germline CDR1 reads LGHNA; CDR2 reads YNFKEQ. With 4 bases clipped from V and 8 bases from J, the junction kept 8 bases outside the gene matches. CDR3 in DNA: TGTGCCAGCAGCCCACCAGGGACTAGCGGGAGTGGTACGCAGTATTTT. Its protein product is CASSPPGTSGSGTQYF.

In its sample, this clone was seen a few times. The chain uses TRBV7-2 and TRBJ2-3; 10 bases are a match to TRBD1. CDR3 size: 14 residues. V lost 5 bases, J lost 4 bases, and 3 bases stayed unmatched. Germline V gene sequence: CDR1 SGHTA, CDR2 FQGNSA. The CDR3 loop is CASSPTGGADTQYF. CDR3 bases: TGTGCCAGCAGCCCGACAGGGGGCGCAGATACGCAGTATTTT.

The rearrangement links TRBV19 to TRBJ2-1; 7 nucleotides align to TRBD2. CDR1 is LNHDA, CDR2 SQIVND, per germline (reference sequence). V shed 3 bases and J 8 bases; nucleotides not matched to a gene: 19. CDR3 size: 18 residues. CDR3 amino acids: CASSITRGGGSKRHEQFF. CDR3 bases: TGTGCCAGTAGTATTACAAGGGGAGGCGGGAGTAAGAGGCATGAGCAGTTCTTC.

A few counts support this clone. The rearrangement links TRBV7-9 to TRBJ1-5; 12 bases map to TRBD1. With V trimmed by 1 base and J by 6 bases, 7 bases remained unmatched. This CDR3 spans 17 amino acids. Germline V gene data show CDR1 as SEHNR and CDR2 as FQNEAQ (reference sequence). Written as DNA, the CDR3 is TGTGCCAGCAGCTTAGTGTTGGGACAGGGGGCTGGTCAGCCCCAGCATTTT. This translates into CASSLVLGQGAGQPQHF. The full variable domain, completed using reference TRBV7-9 and TRBJ1-5, is DTGVSQNPRHKITKRGQNVTFRCDPISEHNRLYWYRQTLGQGPEFLTYFQNEAQLEKSRLLSDRFSAERPKGSFSTLEIQRTEQGDSAMYLCASSLVLGQGAGQPQHFGDGTRLSIL.

The chain employs TRBV27 and TRBJ2-7; tentatively, D is TRBD2 (5 bases). This CDR3 spans 14 amino acids. V lost 1 base to trimming and J lost 1 base, with 8 bases between them. Germline V gene sequence: CDR1 MNHEY, CDR2 SMNVEV (reference sequence). The CDR3 coding sequence is TGTGCCAGCAGTTTATGGGGAGATTCCTACGAGCAGTACTTC. Amino acids: CASSLWGDSYEQYF.

The rearrangement joins TRBV29-1 to TRBJ2-3; TRBD1 agrees at 11 bases. The CDR3 runs to 14 residues. V shed 6 bases, J shed 4 bases, and the junction held 6 bases outside the gene matches. The germline gives CDR1 SQVTM, CDR2 ANQGSEA. CDR3 loop: CSVDPGQGADTQYF. CDR3 DNA: TGCAGCGTCGACCCGGGACAGGGGGCAGATACGCAGTATTTT.

The V call is TRBV5-4, the J call TRBJ2-3; tentatively, D is TRBD2 (5 bases). This CDR3 contains 14 residues. V was cut by 4 bases and J by 2 bases, with 11 bases left in between. Germline CDR1 and CDR2: SGHNT and YYREEE (reference sequence). The CDR3 coding sequence is TGTGCCAGCAGCCCCACGGGGTCCACAGATACGCAGTATTTT. It codes for CASSPTGSTDTQYF.

V and J are TRBV3-1 (or the pseudogene TRBV3-2) and TRBJ2-5, with D perhaps TRBD1 (5 bases). The germline CDR1 and CDR2 sequences are LGHDT and YNNKEL (reference sequence). The V gene lost 5 bases and the J gene lost 5 bases, with 12 bases spanning the gap. The CDR3 runs 13 residues. CDR3 DNA: TGTGCCAGCAGCTCAGACAGCATGGAGACCCAGTACTTC. Residues: CASSSDSMETQYF.

The chain combines TRBV18 with TRBJ2-1; D is unclear. The CDR3 totals 16 residues. CDR1 and CDR2 (germline): KGHSH, LQKENI. The germline V and J ends were trimmed by 1 base and 9 bases, with 19 bases remaining between them. CDR3 nucleotide sequence: TGTGCCAGCTCACCACGGTCAGAGCCTAGTGGCGGTGAGCAGTTCTTC. Translation: CASSPRSEPSGGEQFF.

V gene TRBV11-2 combines with J gene TRBJ2-5; 10 bases agree with TRBD2. The germline V gene has CDR1 SGHAT and CDR2 FQNNGV. V was pared by 4 bases and J by 4 bases, with 12 bases of the junction left unmatched. The length of the CDR3 is 17 residues. In DNA, the CDR3 is TGTGCCAGCAGCTGGCTGGGGGTAGCGGGAGGTTTAGAGACCCAGTACTTC. Translating it yields CASSWLGVAGGLETQYF.

DNA of the CDR3: TGTGCCAGCAGTTTAGGCGGGGGGGCCTACGAGCAGTACTTC. Translated: CASSLGGGAYEQYF. The chain uses TRBV28 and TRBJ2-7; 9 nucleotides align to TRBD2. The V gene end was trimmed by 2 bases and the J gene end by 2 bases; junction bases not matched to a gene: 1. This CDR3 contains 14 residues. CDR1 is MDHEN and CDR2 is SYDVKM in the germline V gene.

The genes are TRBV19 and TRBJ2-7; the D gene is possibly TRBD2 (6 bases). The germline V and J ends were trimmed by 3 bases and 7 bases, with 13 bases remaining between them. The V gene's germline CDR1 is LNHDA and CDR2 SQIVND (reference sequence). The CDR3 is 13 residues long. The CDR3 is CASSIWRGKEQYF. In nucleotides, the CDR3 is TGTGCCAGTAGTATTTGGAGGGGAAAGGAGCAGTACTTC. The variable domain in full, completed from reference TRBV19 and TRBJ2-7, reads DGGITQSPKYLFRKEGQNVTLSCEQNLNHDAMYWYRQDPGQGLRLIYYSQIVNDFQKGDIAEGYSVSREKKESFPLTVTSAQKNPTAFYLCASSIWRGKEQYFGPGTRLTVT.

This clone came up a few times. The CDR3 nucleotides are TGTGCCAGCAGTTATGGCAGGGGTGGTGGCTACACCTTC. Its protein product is CASSYGRGGGYTF. The chain joins TRBV7-9 to TRBJ1-2; a weak D match, TRBD1 (6 bases). The V end was cut by 6 bases, the J end by 7 bases, with 15 bases between. The germline V gene encodes CDR1 SEHNR and CDR2 FQNEAQ (reference sequence). The CDR3 runs to 13 residues.

The chain couples TRBV4-2 to TRBJ1-2, with no clear D. V was cut by 1 base and J by 8 bases, with 11 bases left in between. The CDR3 runs to 13 residues. Germline loops: CDR1 LGHNA, CDR2 YNFKEQ. This CDR3 reads CASSQVDSGGYTF. As DNA, the CDR3 is TGTGCCAGCAGCCAAGTCGACTCCGGAGGCTACACCTTC.

The rearrangement links TRBV2 to TRBJ1-1; tentatively, D is TRBD1 (5 bases). There are 14 residues in the CDR3. Germline V CDR1 and CDR2: SNHLY, FYNNEI. Deletions cut 4 bases from V and 4 bases from J, with 13 bases between. CDR3 loop: CASSGPGEGTEAFF. CDR3 nucleotides: TGTGCCAGCAGTGGTCCGGGGGAAGGCACTGAAGCTTTCTTT.